This T cell receptor (beta chain) was identified during a study of graft-versus-host responses after intestinal transplantation. With respect to this clone: Its antigen is still unknown.

CDR3 length equals 13 residues. Looked up from germline, CDR1 is SNHLY and CDR2 is FYNNEI. V shed 3 bases and J shed 0 bases, with 5 bases lying between them. The assay was immunoSEQ multiplex PCR, and TCRdb's table has in-frame clones only and misses some. The data contain under 75,000 clones, 90% of them singletons. The source of this sequence is a human donor who was the organ donor for an intestinal transplant. The chain combines TRBV2 with TRBJ1-1; D perhaps matches TRBD1 (5 bases). The sequencing here drew on unstimulated CD8+ T cells sorted from spleen or lymph node cells, taken before transplant. The CDR3 DNA reads as TGTGCCAGCAGTGAGGGGCTGAACACTGAAGCTTTCTTT. Translating it yields CASSEGLNTEAFF.